The present entry profiles one T cell receptor beta chain with its context. The data were taken from a study of OX40 agonist ivuxolimab in advanced cancers. In the study overall: Ivuxolimab was delivered to patients intravenously every 2 weeks at doses spanning 0.01 to 10 mg/kg. A male proportion of about 86% was recorded, with mean age about 62 years and range about 23 to 80.

Cycle 7 day 1, cycle 4 day 1, and baseline were the timepoints at which blood was sampled. This table comes from immunoSEQ multiplex PCR, and its TCRdb copy is limited to in-frame clones, with some not included. The repertoire consists of 70,000 or so clones, with about 80% occurring once and the leading ten covering about 2.2%. There are 19 residues in the CDR3. Germline-derived CDR1 and CDR2 are SNHLY and FYNNEI. V gave up 4 bases and J gave up 4 bases; unmatched junction bases: 17. The V call is TRBV2, the J call TRBJ2-2; TRBD1 aligns across 8 bases. This clonotype was sampled from an adult with an advanced solid tumor such as melanoma, head and neck, liver or kidney cancer. The material was CD4+ or CD8+ T cells sorted from blood, obtained in a trial of the OX40 agonist ivuxolimab. The CDR3, as DNA: TGTGCCAGCAGTGGCTCCTTTAGACAGGGGTGGTATGGCACCGGGGAGCTGTTTTTT. Its translation is CASSGSFRQGWYGTGELFF.